A selection of T cell receptor beta chains follows, all from one sample in a study of T cell changes during pregnancy in multiple sclerosis. Method: immunoSEQ multiplex PCR; TCRdb's copy keeps in-frame clones and lacks some. This sample yields some 60,000 clones, of which 93% are seen a single time; more than 1.5% belongs to the top ten. This specimen was peripheral blood, taken after pregnancy. The receptors here all came from a female donor with multiple sclerosis, enrolled in a pregnancy study. The CDR3 runs from the conserved cysteine through the conserved F or W. Each record gives: CDR3 DNA, CDR3 protein, D gene, V gene, clone size, J gene. The D gene is left open where the match is weak. A row's size may be missing; if present it is once, few, many or a size class.

TGTGCCAGCAGCTTAGTGGGACAGGGGGCGCGGGGACCCTCCTACGAGCAGTACTTC | CASSLVGQGARGPSYEQYF | TRBD1 | TRBV7-2 | NA | TRBJ2-7
TGTGCCAGCTCACCACTAAACAGGGGAGGAGATACGCAGTATTTT | CASSPLNRGGDTQYF | NA | TRBV18 | NA | TRBJ2-3
TGTGCCAGCCGGGGGACAGGGGCCAAGTGGGAGACCCAGTACTTC | CASRGTGAKWETQYF | TRBD1 | TRBV27 | NA | TRBJ2-5
TGTGCCAGCAGCGGGGCGGGGGCTAACTATGGCTACACCTTC | CASSGAGANYGYTF | NA | TRBV5-6 | NA | TRBJ1-2
TGTGCCAGCAGTTCCTTAGCGGGACCGAACACCGGGGAGCTGTTTTTT | CASSSLAGPNTGELFF | TRBD2 | TRBV27 | NA | TRBJ2-2
TGTGCCAGCAGCTTAGTGTCGGGAGGAATCAGGGAGCAGTTCTTC | CASSLVSGGIREQFF | TRBD2 | TRBV7-9 | NA | TRBJ2-1
TGTGCCAGCAGGGCTAGCGGCTCAGGAGATACGCAGTATTTT | CASRASGSGDTQYF | TRBD2 | TRBV2 | NA | TRBJ2-3
TGTGCCAGCAGCGTAGGAAACAGGGGCTACGAGCAGTACTTC | CASSVGNRGYEQYF | TRBD1 | TRBV9 | NA | TRBJ2-7
TGTGCCAGCAGCCTACTCCTCGGACAGGGTTCCTACAATGAGCAGTTCTTC | CASSLLLGQGSYNEQFF | TRBD1 | TRBV7-9 | NA | TRBJ2-1
TGTGCCAGCAGTTACGGCGGGGCTGGTGGGTCGGAAAAACTGTTTTTT | CASSYGGAGGSEKLFF | NA | TRBV6-6 | NA | TRBJ1-4
TGTGCCAGCAGTTTTGTCCGCTCGGGACTAGCGGTCTACAATGAGCAGTTCTTC | CASSFVRSGLAVYNEQFF | TRBD2 | TRBV25-1 | NA | TRBJ2-1
TGCGCCAGCAGCCAAGATGGAGACGCGGTCTACGAGCAGTACTTC | CASSQDGDAVYEQYF | NA | TRBV4-3 | NA | TRBJ2-7
TGTGCCAGCAGTGGGGCAGGGGGAACAGATACGCAGTATTTT | CASSGAGGTDTQYF | TRBD1 | TRBV2 | NA | TRBJ2-3
TGTGCCAGTAGTGGCAGACATGAAAGGGAAAAACTGTTTTTT | CASSGRHEREKLFF | NA | TRBV19 | NA | TRBJ1-4
TGTGCCAGCAGCCAATGGGGAGTTAGCAATCAGCCCCAGCATTTT | CASSQWGVSNQPQHF | NA | TRBV28 | NA | TRBJ1-5
TGCGCCAGCAGCCAATTTCTTACTAGCGGAAACATTCAGTACTTC | CASSQFLTSGNIQYF | TRBD2 | TRBV4-1 | once | TRBJ2-4
TGTGCCAGCTCCCCGGGACAGGGGGATGAGCAGTTCTTC | CASSPGQGDEQFF | TRBD1 | TRBV18 | NA | TRBJ2-1
TGTGCCAGCAGCCCCGACTCCGGTGGGACAGATACGCAGTATTTT | CASSPDSGGTDTQYF | NA | TRBV11-2 | NA | TRBJ2-3
TGCGCCAGCAGCCGGGGACTAGCGGGAGCTGGGTACAATGAGCAGTTCTTC | CASSRGLAGAGYNEQFF | TRBD2 | TRBV5-1 | NA | TRBJ2-1
TGTGCCAGCAGCCCCCTGACAGCTAACACTGAAGCTTTCTTT | CASSPLTANTEAFF | NA | TRBV2 | NA | TRBJ1-1
TGTGCCAGCAGTTCCAGGGGGTTCGGCACTGAAGCTTTCTTT | CASSSRGFGTEAFF | TRBD1 | TRBV27 | NA | TRBJ1-1
TGTGCCAGCAGCGTAGGGGGGGACTCCTACAATGAGCAGTTCTTC | CASSVGGDSYNEQFF | NA | TRBV9 | NA | TRBJ2-1
TGCGCCAGCAGCCAAGGACTAGCTAGCACAGATACGCAGTATTTT | CASSQGLASTDTQYF | TRBD2 | TRBV4-3 | NA | TRBJ2-3
TGTGCCAGCAGCCCCGAGACTAGCTTCTACAATGAGCAGTTCTTC | CASSPETSFYNEQFF | TRBD2 | TRBV5-5 | NA | TRBJ2-1
TGTGCCAGCATTTACAGGGTCGACTATGGCTACACCTTC | CASIYRVDYGYTF | NA | TRBV2 | NA | TRBJ1-2
TGTGCCAGCAGTTTCCAGGGGGCCGGGGACTATGGCTACACCTTC | CASSFQGAGDYGYTF | TRBD1 | TRBV27 | NA | TRBJ1-2
TGTGCCAGCAGCCAACCGACAGGGCACAGCTCCTACAATGAGCAGTTCTTC | CASSQPTGHSSYNEQFF | TRBD1 | TRBV14 | NA | TRBJ2-1
TGTGCCAGCAGCTTCCAGGGGTACGAGCAGTACTTC | CASSFQGYEQYF | NA | TRBV11-1 | NA | TRBJ2-7
TGCGCCAGCAGCCAAAACGATATGGCATTTGAAATCTCAAAAGAGACCCAGTACTTC | CASSQNDMAFEISKETQYF | NA | TRBV4-1 | once | TRBJ2-5
TGTGCCAGCAGCTTACAGGGGGGTGCAGAGACCCAGTACTTC | CASSLQGGAETQYF | NA | TRBV7-2 | NA | TRBJ2-5
TGTGCCAGCAGTTATGGGACAGGGGGGAACGAGCAGTACTTC | CASSYGTGGNEQYF | TRBD1 | TRBV6-5 | NA | TRBJ2-7
TGCAGTGCTACGACAGGGTCCGCGCAGTACTTC | CSATTGSAQYF | TRBD1 | TRBV20-1 | once | TRBJ2-7
TGCGCCAGCAGCCAAGACCCGTCTGTCTCCTACGAGCAGTACTTC | CASSQDPSVSYEQYF | NA | TRBV4-1 | NA | TRBJ2-7
TGTGCCAGCAGTGAGCGGACAGTTACCTACGAGCAGTACTTC | CASSERTVTYEQYF | NA | TRBV2 | few | TRBJ2-7
TGTGCCAGCAGCGTAGGGGGAGCTAATGAAAAACTGTTTTTT | CASSVGGANEKLFF | NA | TRBV9 | once | TRBJ1-4
TGTGCCAGCTCACCACAGGGTGGGGGCCAGCCCCAGCATTTT | CASSPQGGGQPQHF | NA | TRBV18 | NA | TRBJ1-5
TGTGCCAGCAGCGTAGCAGGGACAGATAATTCACCCCTCCACTTT | CASSVAGTDNSPLHF | TRBD1 | TRBV9 | NA | TRBJ1-6
TGTGCCAGTAGTAGTACAGCAGCTAACTATGGCTACACCTTC | CASSSTAANYGYTF | NA | TRBV19 | NA | TRBJ1-2
TGTGCCAGCAGCTTAGGTCAAGGGCGGGAGGGGCTTAAGTTCTTC | CASSLGQGREGLKFF | TRBD2 | TRBV7-3 | NA | TRBJ2-1
TGTGCCAGTAGTACCAGGATGCCCAATGAGCAGTTCTTC | CASSTRMPNEQFF | NA | TRBV19 | NA | TRBJ2-1